This T cell receptor (beta chain) was sequenced for a study of T-cell reconstitution after alpha-beta-depleted transplantation in children. The germline gives CDR1 LGHDT, CDR2 YNNKEL (reference sequence). CDR3 length: 16 amino acids. With 4 bases clipped from V and 6 bases from J, the junction kept 13 bases outside the gene matches. The library targeted TCRbeta and was prepared with unique molecular identifiers. TCRdb re-derived calls from the PCR reads in MiXCR, one entry per CDR3 protein. In the table there are roughly 500,000 distinct CDR3 sequences, approximately 30% of which are singletons. The TCR sequence derives from a human donor who donated a stem cell graft to a child with aplastic anemia. The sample in question was PBMCs from the stem cell graft donor, obtained from the stem cell graft. The rearrangement uses TRBV3-1 and TRBJ2-7, with 9 bases that match TRBD1. The CDR3 DNA reads as TGTGCCAGCAGCCCCTTGGAGGACAGGGGAGTTCTCGAGCAGTACTTC. This encodes CASSPLEDRGVLEQYF.